These T cell receptor beta chains were read from a single sample in a study of shared clonotypes between healthy human individuals. Measured with immunoSEQ multiplex PCR; TCRdb has only the in-frame clones, and not every one. The table records 2 million to 2.5 million clones, approximately 94% of them present only once. The sequenced sample was naive CD4+ T cells sorted from blood. These receptors were taken from a man between 18 and 35 years old in good health. Each CDR3 is given with its conserved first and last residue. D genes are given only for firm matches. Where a row states a size, it is once, few, many or the class of an expanded clone; other rows omit it.

d_call clone_size j_call v_call cdr3_nt cdr3_aa
TRBD1 NA TRBJ1-1 TRBV6-1 TGTGCCAGCAGTGTGGACAGGGGTAACACTGAAGCTTTCTTT CASSVDRGNTEAFF
TRBD1 NA TRBJ2-7 TRBV6-5 TGTGCCAGCAGTCGCGGACAGGCCTACGAGCAGTACTTC CASSRGQAYEQYF
TRBD1 NA TRBJ1-3 TRBV6-1 TGTGCCAGCAGTGAGTTGACAGGGGGCGCCGGAAACACCATATATTTT CASSELTGGAGNTIYF
TRBD1 NA TRBJ2-7 TRBV4-3 TGCGCCAGCAGCCAAGATGGGGACAGTTCCTACGAGCAGTACTTC CASSQDGDSSYEQYF
NA NA TRBJ2-1 TRBV5-1 TGCGCCAGCAGCTTCGACAGCAATGAGCAGTTCTTC CASSFDSNEQFF
NA NA TRBJ1-1 TRBV4-1 TGCGCCAGCAGCCAAGGAGGCGGGAAGGTTGCTGAAGCTTTCTTT CASSQGGGKVAEAFF
TRBD1 NA TRBJ2-7 TRBV7-2 TGTGCCAGCAGCTTAAGGGGGCCGGGGGAGCAGTACTTC CASSLRGPGEQYF
NA NA TRBJ2-3 TRBV29-1 TGCAGCGTTGTGGGTGCTGGGGCCAACACAGATACGCAGTATTTT CSVVGAGANTDTQYF
NA NA TRBJ1-1 TRBV9 TGTGCCAGCAACCGAGAGGGTATGAACACTGAAGCTTTCTTT CASNREGMNTEAFF
TRBD2 NA TRBJ2-1 TRBV7-2 TGTGCCAGCAGCTTGCTAGCGGGAGGAGGGGCTTACAATGAGCAGTTCTTC CASSLLAGGGAYNEQFF
NA NA TRBJ2-2 TRBV6-6 TGTGCCAGCGACACGGAGGGGGCCCGGGAGCTGTTTTTT CASDTEGARELFF
NA NA TRBJ2-7 TRBV10-3 TGTGCCATGTCTACAGGGGAGGACTACGAGCAGTACTTC CAMSTGEDYEQYF
NA NA TRBJ2-7 TRBV18 TGTGCCAGCTCACCACCGGGCCGGGGCTCCCCCCACGAGCAGTACTTC CASSPPGRGSPHEQYF
NA NA TRBJ1-2 TRBV27 TGTGCCAGCAGTTCCACCCGGGAGAATGGCTACACCTTC CASSSTRENGYTF
NA NA TRBJ1-2 TRBV7-9 TGTGCCAGCAGCTTAGCGGGGGGGATTGTGGACTATGGCTACACCTTC CASSLAGGIVDYGYTF
TRBD1 NA TRBJ1-3 TRBV2 TGTGCCAGCAGCCGCGGGACAGCGGGAAACACCATATATTTT CASSRGTAGNTIYF
NA NA TRBJ2-7 TRBV21-1 TGTGCCAGCAGCAAAGTAGGTAGCTCCTACGAGCAGTACTTC CASSKVGSSYEQYF
TRBD2 NA TRBJ2-3 TRBV5-1 TGCGCCAGCTCTCCGGGACTAGCTTCAGATACGCAGTATTTT CASSPGLASDTQYF
NA NA TRBJ1-2 TRBV9 TGTGCCAGCAGCGTAGTCGGCTATGGCTACACCTTC CASSVVGYGYTF
NA NA TRBJ1-1 TRBV6-5 TGTGCCAGCAGCTACGGGCAGGGTGTTATGAACACTGAAGCTTTCTTT CASSYGQGVMNTEAFF
NA NA TRBJ1-2 TRBV28 TGTGCCAGCAGTTTATTCGGGGTTCCCTATGGCTACACCTTC CASSLFGVPYGYTF
NA NA TRBJ2-7 TRBV9 TGTGCCAGCAGCGTAGAGGCCAGGGGCTCCTACGAGCAGTACTTC CASSVEARGSYEQYF
NA once TRBJ2-5 TRBV5-4 TGTGCCAGCAGCTTGGTGGGTGAGACCCAGTACTTC CASSLVGETQYF
TRBD2 once TRBJ2-3 TRBV7-2 TGTGCCAGCAGCTTGGGACTAGCGGCTCACACAGATACGCAGTATTTT CASSLGLAAHTDTQYF
TRBD1 NA TRBJ2-1 TRBV12-5 TGTGCTAGTGGTTTGGGGCGAGACAGGGACTACAATGAGCAGTTCTTC CASGLGRDRDYNEQFF
NA NA TRBJ2-7 TRBV19 TGTGCCAGTAGTCCGGCAGGGATGTATCTCGAGCAGTACTTC CASSPAGMYLEQYF
NA NA TRBJ1-4 TRBV28 TGTGCCAGCAGTTTATGGGGTAGCCGAGGAAATAATGAAAAACTGTTTTTT CASSLWGSRGNNEKLFF
TRBD1 NA TRBJ1-5 TRBV2 TGTGCCAGCAGTGGACAGGGGGCGGTTCAGCCCCAGCATTTT CASSGQGAVQPQHF
NA NA TRBJ1-1 TRBV29-1 TGCAGCGTTGAGGGCAGGGTGAACACTGAAGCTTTCTTT CSVEGRVNTEAFF
NA NA TRBJ2-7 TRBV28 TGTGCCAGCAGTCCGCGGGACCCTCTTCCCTACGAGCAGTACTTC CASSPRDPLPYEQYF
TRBD1 NA TRBJ1-4 TRBV6-5 TGTGCCAGCAGCCGACAGGGAGAAAAACTGTTTTTT CASSRQGEKLFF
TRBD1 NA TRBJ1-2 TRBV10-3 TGTGCCACCCGGGGCCCGGAGACAGGGAAGGGTGACTATGGCTACACCTTC CATRGPETGKGDYGYTF
NA NA TRBJ2-7 TRBV6-5 TGTGCCAGCAGCCCTCCACAGGGGAGGTTCTCCGAGCAGTACTTC CASSPPQGRFSEQYF
NA NA TRBJ2-2 TRBV18 TGTGCCAGCTCAATACTCTTCGGCGAGAGGCTAGGGAACACCGGGGAGCTGTTTTTT CASSILFGERLGNTGELFF